The 10 T cell receptor beta chains presented below share a single source sample, sequenced in a study of CD8+ T cells in alopecia areata. RNA extraction and reverse transcription yielded cDNA as sequencing template. Sequenced by immunoSEQ multiplex PCR; TCRdb stores in-frame clones only, minus some. The sample lists roughly 150,000 clones; approximately 65% were seen once. The specimen was CD8+ T cells sorted from blood. The receptors shown here come from a human donor in good health.

As concerns this clone: Different DNA sequences within this sample yield the same CDR3. The CDR3 DNA reads as TGCAGCGTTGAGGGTCGAAGTTACGAGCAGTACTTC. It specifies CSVEGRSYEQYF. The gene calls are TRBV29-1 and TRBJ2-7; D gene unclear. The CDR3 runs to 12 residues. In germline, CDR1 is SQVTM, CDR2 ANQGSEA. Trimming left V 3 bases short and J 4 bases short, with 10 bases between.

This clone appeared a few times. The chain links TRBV7-9 to TRBJ2-7; TRBD1 matches at 10 bases. The V segment lost 5 bases and the J segment 5 bases; nucleotides outside the gene matches: 9. The germline CDR1 and CDR2 sequences are SEHNR and FQNEAQ (reference sequence). This CDR3 contains 15 residues. This CDR3 is CASSGPGTGDHEQYF. The CDR3 DNA sequence: TGTGCCAGCAGCGGGCCCGGGACAGGGGACCACGAGCAGTACTTC.

A few counts support this clone. V and J are TRBV15 and TRBJ2-1; 10 bases line up with TRBD2. This CDR3 is 15 amino acids long. V lost 8 bases and J lost 7; bases outside the gene matches: 11. The germline V gene has CDR1 LNHNV and CDR2 YYDKDF (reference sequence). The CDR3 DNA reads as TGTGCCACCTTGAAACTAGCGGGGTCCTGGAATGAGCAGTTCTTC. This codes for CATLKLAGSWNEQFF. The variable domain in full, with the rest retrieved from reference TRBV15 and TRBJ2-1, is DAMVIQNPRYQVTQFGKPVTLSCSQTLNHNVMYWYQQKSSQAPKLLFHYYDKDFNNEADTPDNFQSRRPNTSFCFLDIRSPGLGDTAMYLCATLKLAGSWNEQFFGPGTRLTVL.

There are a few counts of this clone. The chain recombines TRBV19 with TRBJ1-5; D is possibly TRBD1 (6 bases). Germline CDR1 is LNHDA and CDR2 is SQIVND (reference sequence). The CDR3 consists of 16 residues. Trimming took off 3 bases at V and 2 bases at J, with 14 bases between the two ends. The chain's CDR3 is CASSIFNRDGNQPQHF. CDR3 nucleotides: TGTGCCAGTAGTATCTTCAACAGGGACGGCAATCAGCCCCAGCATTTT.

Here the CDR3 DNA reads TGTGCCAGCAGCATGGGCCGGGACAACCAAGAGACCCAGTACTTC. Translating it yields CASSMGRDNQETQYF. The genes are TRBV11-2 and TRBJ2-5, with D maybe TRBD1 (6 bases). The germline V gene has CDR1 SGHAT and CDR2 FQNNGV. Trimming took off 5 bases at V and 0 bases at J, with 13 bases between the two ends. CDR3 length: 15 residues. Full variable domain (missing parts from reference TRBV11-2 and TRBJ2-5): EAGVAQSPRYKIIEKRQSVAFWCNPISGHATLYWYQQILGQGPKLLIQFQNNGVVDDSQLPKDRFSAERLKGVDSTLKIQPAKLEDSAVYLCASSMGRDNQETQYFGPGTRLLVL.

The V gene is TRBV29-1, the J gene TRBJ2-4; D not certain. This CDR3 region has 13 residues. The germline V gene encodes CDR1 SQVTM and CDR2 ANQGSEA. The ends were cut back, 1 base at V and 2 bases at J, with 6 bases in the middle. CDR3: CSVEGRPKNIQYF. DNA of the CDR3: TGCAGCGTTGAAGGCAGGCCCAAAAACATTCAGTACTTC.

The genes are TRBV11-2 and TRBJ2-7; tentatively, D is TRBD2 (6 bases). CDR3 size: 13 residues. V lost 0 bases to trimming and J lost 3 bases, with 6 bases between them. CDR1 and CDR2 from the germline V gene are SGHAT and FQNNGV. CDR3 bases: TGTGCCAGCAGCTTAGACGGGAGCTACGAGCAGTACTTC. Protein product: CASSLDGSYEQYF.

This clone was recorded a few times. The chain links TRBV29-1 to TRBJ2-5; no definite D call. The germline V and J ends were trimmed by 4 bases and 9 bases, with 3 bases remaining between them. The CDR3 has 8 residues. Germline V gene lookup returns CDR1 SQVTM and CDR2 ANQGSEA. The CDR3 is CSVGSQYF. In DNA form, the CDR3 reads TGCAGCGTTGGCTCCCAGTACTTC.

For the CDR3, the DNA is TGTGCCAGCAGCAAATCAAGGGGCCCAGAGACCCAGTACTTC. Translating gives CASSKSRGPETQYF. V gene TRBV21-1 combines with J gene TRBJ2-5; the table gives TRBD1 as D, unverified against the DNA. TRBV21-1 is termed a pseudogene. The CDR3 runs 14 residues.

The chain recombines TRBV9 with TRBJ2-7; D may correspond to TRBD1 or TRBD2 (5 bases each). Looked up from germline, CDR1 is SGDLS and CDR2 is YYNGEE. The CDR3 has 14 residues. Between the trimmed V and J ends, which lost 4 bases and 3 bases, there was a span of 14 bases. This CDR3 is CASSNRDRLYEQYF. The CDR3 nucleotides read TGTGCCAGCAGCAACCGGGACCGGCTCTACGAGCAGTACTTC.